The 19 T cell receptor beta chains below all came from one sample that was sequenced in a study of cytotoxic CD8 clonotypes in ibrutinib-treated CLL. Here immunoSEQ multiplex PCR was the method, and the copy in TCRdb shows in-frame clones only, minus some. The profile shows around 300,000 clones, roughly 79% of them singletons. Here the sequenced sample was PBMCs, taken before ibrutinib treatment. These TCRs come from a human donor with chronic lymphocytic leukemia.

This CDR3 reads CASSSSLNLLAGENTGELFF. The CDR3 nucleotides are TGCGCCAGCAGCTCCTCGTTAAACCTCTTAGCGGGTGAGAACACCGGGGAGCTGTTTTTT. The chain employs TRBV5-1 and TRBJ2-2; 7 positions agree with TRBD2. This CDR3 comprises 20 residues. Germline V gene lookup returns CDR1 SGHRS and CDR2 YFSETQ. Unmatched junction bases numbered 18, after V lost 3 bases and J lost 1 base.

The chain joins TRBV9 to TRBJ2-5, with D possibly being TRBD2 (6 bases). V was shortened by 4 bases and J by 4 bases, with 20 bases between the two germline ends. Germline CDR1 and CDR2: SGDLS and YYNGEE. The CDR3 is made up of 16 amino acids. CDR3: CASSNERAFGRETQYF. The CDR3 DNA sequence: TGTGCCAGCAGCAACGAGAGGGCCTTCGGGAGAGAGACCCAGTACTTC.

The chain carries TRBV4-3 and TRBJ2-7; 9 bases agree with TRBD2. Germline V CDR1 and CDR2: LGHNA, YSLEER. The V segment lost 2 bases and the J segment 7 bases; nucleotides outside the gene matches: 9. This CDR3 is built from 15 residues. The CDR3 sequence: CASSQSVAGVGEQYF. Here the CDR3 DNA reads TGCGCCAGCAGCCAATCCGTAGCGGGAGTAGGTGAGCAGTACTTC.

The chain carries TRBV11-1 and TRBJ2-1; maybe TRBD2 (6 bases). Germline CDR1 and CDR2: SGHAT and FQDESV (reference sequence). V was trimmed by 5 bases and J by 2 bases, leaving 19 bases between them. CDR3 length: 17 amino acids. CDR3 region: CASSTTRGTRTYNEQFF. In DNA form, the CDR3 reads TGTGCCAGCAGCACCACCCGGGGGACTCGTACCTACAATGAGCAGTTCTTC.

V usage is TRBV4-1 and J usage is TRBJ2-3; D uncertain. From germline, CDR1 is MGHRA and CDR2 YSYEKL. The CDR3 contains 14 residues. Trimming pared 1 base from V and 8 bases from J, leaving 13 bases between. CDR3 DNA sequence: TGCGCCAGCAGCCAAGTCGGCGGACGGCGTACGCAGTATTTT. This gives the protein CASSQVGGRRTQYF.

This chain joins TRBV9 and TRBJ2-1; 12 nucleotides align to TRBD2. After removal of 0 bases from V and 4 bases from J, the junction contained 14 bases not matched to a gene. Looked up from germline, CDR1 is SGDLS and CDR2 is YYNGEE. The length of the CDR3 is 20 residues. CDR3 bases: TGTGCCAGCAGCGTAGGGGGACAGGGACTAGCGGGTGCGCTATACAATGAGCAGTTCTTC. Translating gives CASSVGGQGLAGALYNEQFF.

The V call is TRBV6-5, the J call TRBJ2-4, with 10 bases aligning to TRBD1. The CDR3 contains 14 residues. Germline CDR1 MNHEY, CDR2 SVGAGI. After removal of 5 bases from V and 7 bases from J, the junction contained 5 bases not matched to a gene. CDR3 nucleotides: TGTGCCAGCAGTAGGACAGGGGGGGCGAACATTCAGTACTTC. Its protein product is CASSRTGGANIQYF.

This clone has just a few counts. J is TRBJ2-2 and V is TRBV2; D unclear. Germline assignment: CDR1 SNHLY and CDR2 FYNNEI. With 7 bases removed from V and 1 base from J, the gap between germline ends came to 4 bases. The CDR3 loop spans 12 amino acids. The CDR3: CASNQNTGELFF. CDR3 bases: TGTGCCAGCAATCAGAACACCGGGGAGCTGTTTTTT.

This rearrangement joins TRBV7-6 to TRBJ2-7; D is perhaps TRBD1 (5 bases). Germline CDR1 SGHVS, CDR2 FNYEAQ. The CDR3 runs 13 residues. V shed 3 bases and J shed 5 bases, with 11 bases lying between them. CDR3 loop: CASSLVGANEQYF. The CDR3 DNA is TGTGCCAGCAGCTTGGTAGGGGCCAACGAGCAGTACTTC.

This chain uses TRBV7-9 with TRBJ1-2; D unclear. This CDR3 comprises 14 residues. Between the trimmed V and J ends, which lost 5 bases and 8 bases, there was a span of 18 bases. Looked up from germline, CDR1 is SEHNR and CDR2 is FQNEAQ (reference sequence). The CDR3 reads CASSLQTGHSGYTF. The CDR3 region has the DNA TGTGCCAGCAGCCTCCAAACCGGCCATTCCGGCTACACCTTC.

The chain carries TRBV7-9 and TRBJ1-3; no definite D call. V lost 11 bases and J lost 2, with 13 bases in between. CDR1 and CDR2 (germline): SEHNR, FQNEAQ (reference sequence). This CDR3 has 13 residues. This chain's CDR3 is CAPGVITGNTIYF. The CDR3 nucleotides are TGTGCCCCTGGGGTTATTACTGGAAACACCATATATTTT.

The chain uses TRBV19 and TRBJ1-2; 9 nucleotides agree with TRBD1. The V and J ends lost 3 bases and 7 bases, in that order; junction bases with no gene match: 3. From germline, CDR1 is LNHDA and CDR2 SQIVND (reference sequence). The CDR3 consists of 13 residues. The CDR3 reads CASSINRGPGYTF. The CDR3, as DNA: TGTGCCAGTAGTATTAACAGGGGGCCTGGCTACACCTTC.

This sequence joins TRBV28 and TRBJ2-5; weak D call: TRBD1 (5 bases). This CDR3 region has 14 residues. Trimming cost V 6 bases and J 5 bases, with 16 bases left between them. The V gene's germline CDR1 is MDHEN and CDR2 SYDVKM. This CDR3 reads CASSYPQGGETQYF. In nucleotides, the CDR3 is TGTGCCAGCAGCTACCCTCAGGGCGGCGAGACCCAGTACTTC.

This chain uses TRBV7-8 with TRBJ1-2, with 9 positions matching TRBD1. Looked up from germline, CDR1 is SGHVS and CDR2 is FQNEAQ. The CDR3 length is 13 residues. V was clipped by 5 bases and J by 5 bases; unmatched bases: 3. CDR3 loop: CASSRDREYGYTF. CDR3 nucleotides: TGTGCCAGCAGCCGGGACAGGGAATATGGCTACACCTTC.

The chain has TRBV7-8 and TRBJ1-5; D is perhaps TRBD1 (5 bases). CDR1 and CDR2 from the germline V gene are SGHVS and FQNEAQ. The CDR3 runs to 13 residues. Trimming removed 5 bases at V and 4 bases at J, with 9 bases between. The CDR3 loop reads CASSPDRNQPQHF. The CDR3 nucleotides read TGTGCCAGCAGCCCTGACAGAAATCAGCCCCAGCATTTT. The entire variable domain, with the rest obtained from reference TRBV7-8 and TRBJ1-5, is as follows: GAGVSQSPRYKVAKRGQDVALRCDPISGHVSLFWYQQALGQGPEFLTYFQNEAQLDKSGLPSDRFFAERPEGSVSTLKIQRTQQEDSAVYLCASSPDRNQPQHFGDGTRLSIL.

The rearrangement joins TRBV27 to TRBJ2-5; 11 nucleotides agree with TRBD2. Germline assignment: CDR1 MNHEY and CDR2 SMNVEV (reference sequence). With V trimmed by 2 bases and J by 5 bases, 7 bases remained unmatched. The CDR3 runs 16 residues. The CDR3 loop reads CASSLRLAGGVETQYF. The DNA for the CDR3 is TGTGCCAGCAGTTTACGGCTAGCGGGAGGTGTGGAGACCCAGTACTTC.

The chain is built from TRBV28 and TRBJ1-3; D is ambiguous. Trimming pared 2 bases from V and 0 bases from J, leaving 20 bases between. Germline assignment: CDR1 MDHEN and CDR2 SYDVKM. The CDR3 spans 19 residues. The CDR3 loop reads CASSLPTLGGGFSGNTIYF. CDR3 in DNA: TGTGCCAGCAGTTTACCTACCCTCGGAGGAGGGTTCTCTGGAAACACCATATATTTT.

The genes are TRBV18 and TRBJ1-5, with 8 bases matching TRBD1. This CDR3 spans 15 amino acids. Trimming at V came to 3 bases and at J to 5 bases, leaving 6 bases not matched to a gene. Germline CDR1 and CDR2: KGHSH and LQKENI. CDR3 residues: CASSPGQGRDQPQHF. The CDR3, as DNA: TGTGCCAGCTCACCCGGACAGGGCCGAGATCAGCCCCAGCATTTT. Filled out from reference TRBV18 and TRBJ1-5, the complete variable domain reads NAGVMQNPRHLVRRRGQEARLRCSPMKGHSHVYWYRQLPEEGLKFMVYLQKENIIDESGMPKERFSAEFPKEGPSILRIQQVVRGDSAAYFCASSPGQGRDQPQHFGDGTRLSIL.

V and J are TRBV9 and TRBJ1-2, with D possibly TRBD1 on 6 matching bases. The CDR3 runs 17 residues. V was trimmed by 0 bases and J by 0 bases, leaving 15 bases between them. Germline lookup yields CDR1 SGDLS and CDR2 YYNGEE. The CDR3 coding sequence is TGTGCCAGCAGCGTAGGGGTGGGACAAAATTCTAACTATGGCTACACCTTC. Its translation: CASSVGVGQNSNYGYTF.